This entry features one T cell receptor beta chain sequence. This entry is derived from a study of blood T cell repertoires in COVID-19. On the study more broadly: Samples representing acute and convalescent COVID-19 were sourced from the United States, Italy and Spain. The cDNA or gDNA used as material had been derived from T cells, B-cell-depleted T cells, or PBMCs.

Looked up from germline, CDR1 is MDHEN and CDR2 is SYDVKM. The CDR3 is 14 residues long. V was clipped by 5 bases and J by 4 bases, with 14 bases between them. Authors' data handling: Reference gene primer amplification gave nucleated cell count estimates. Produced via immunoSEQ multiplex PCR; TCRdb's table is partial and in-frame only. V, J and clone size are taken as reported in that table, and D and trimming were inferred from the DNA itself. The sample shows under 350,000 clones, roughly 85% of them seen only once. Sequencing was carried out using peripheral blood. This TCR was recovered from a woman in her 70s with acute or convalescent COVID-19. The chain couples TRBV28 to TRBJ2-5; D possibly corresponds to TRBD1 (8 bases). The CDR3 here is CASSPHRGGETQYF. CDR3 DNA: TGTGCCAGCAGTCCACACAGGGGGGGAGAGACCCAGTACTTC.